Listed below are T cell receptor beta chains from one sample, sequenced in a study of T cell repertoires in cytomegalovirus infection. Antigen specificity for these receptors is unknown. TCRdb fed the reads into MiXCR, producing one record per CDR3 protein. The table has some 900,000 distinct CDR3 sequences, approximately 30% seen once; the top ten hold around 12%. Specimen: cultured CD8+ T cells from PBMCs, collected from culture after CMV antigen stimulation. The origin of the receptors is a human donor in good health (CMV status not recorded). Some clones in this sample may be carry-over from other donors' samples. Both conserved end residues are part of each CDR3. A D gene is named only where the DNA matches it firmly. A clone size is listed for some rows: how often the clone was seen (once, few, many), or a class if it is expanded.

CDR3: CASSDREPQETQYF
DNA: TGTGCCAGCAGTGACAGGGAACCACAAGAGACCCAGTACTTC
D: -
J: TRBJ2-5
V: TRBV6-1
size: -

CDR3: CASSFRRGLSNYGYTF
DNA: TGTGCCAGCAGCTTCAGACGGGGGCTTTCTAACTATGGCTACACCTTC
D: -
J: TRBJ1-2
V: TRBV5-6
size: -

CDR3: CASSSSGGMDNEQFF
DNA: TGTGCCAGCAGTTCATCGGGGGGGATGGACAATGAGCAGTTCTTC
D: TRBD2
J: TRBJ2-1
V: TRBV12-3/TRBV12-4
size: -

CDR3: CASSLGPVKGNTEAFF
DNA: TGTGCCAGCAGTTTGGGACCTGTGAAAGGGAACACTGAAGCTTTCTTT
D: -
J: TRBJ1-1
V: TRBV6-5
size: -

CDR3: CPSSTTSGGDIYNEQFF
DNA: TGTCCCAGTAGTACCACGAGCGGGGGGGACATTTACAATGAGCAGTTCTTC
D: TRBD2
J: TRBJ2-1
V: TRBV19
size: -

CDR3: CASSLIWGGGANNEQFF
DNA: TGTGCCAGCAGCTTAATATGGGGCGGGGGGGCCAACAATGAGCAGTTCTTC
D: TRBD2
J: TRBJ2-1
V: TRBV7-3
size: -

CDR3: CASSVGSIDETQYF
DNA: TGTGCCAGCAGCGTAGGTAGTATCGACGAGACCCAGTACTTC
D: -
J: TRBJ2-5
V: TRBV9
size: -

CDR3: CASSLEVPNRGELQPQHF
DNA: TGTGCCAGCAGTTTAGAGGTACCTAACAGGGGGGAGCTACAGCCCCAGCATTTT
D: TRBD1
J: TRBJ1-5
V: TRBV12-3/TRBV12-4
size: few

CDR3: CASSLDFYEQYF
DNA: TGTGCCAGCAGCTTAGACTTCTACGAGCAGTACTTC
D: -
J: TRBJ2-7
V: TRBV7-9
size: many

CDR3: CSVDWGGGYTF
DNA: TGCAGCGTTGATTGGGGTGGGGGCTACACCTTC
D: -
J: TRBJ1-2
V: TRBV29-1
size: -

CDR3: CASNGEGALIEAFF
DNA: TGTGCCAGCAATGGGGAGGGGGCCCTAATTGAAGCTTTCTTT
D: TRBD1
J: TRBJ1-1
V: TRBV12-3/TRBV12-4
size: -

CDR3: CASSDWSGGTGELFF
DNA: TGCGCCAGCAGTGACTGGTCCGGGGGGACCGGGGAGTTGTTTTTT
D: TRBD2
J: TRBJ2-2
V: TRBV10-1
size: -

CDR3: CASSYFQNTEAFF
DNA: TGTGCCAGCAGTTACTTTCAGAACACTGAAGCTTTCTTT
D: -
J: TRBJ1-1
V: TRBV6-5
size: many

CDR3: CASSLFSSGESYEQYF
DNA: TGTGCCAGCAGCTTATTCTCTAGCGGGGAGTCATACGAGCAGTACTTC
D: TRBD2
J: TRBJ2-7
V: TRBV7-9
size: -

CDR3: CASSWFTGGSTDTQYF
DNA: TGTGCCAGCAGCTGGTTTACGGGGGGATCCACAGATACGCAGTATTTT
D: TRBD2
J: TRBJ2-3
V: TRBV6-5
size: -

CDR3: CAISLDGTGETQYF
DNA: TGTGCCATCTCTTTAGATGGGACGGGAGAGACCCAGTACTTC
D: -
J: TRBJ2-5
V: TRBV12-3/TRBV12-4
size: many

CDR3: CASSTRTGRVYGYTF
DNA: TGTGCCAGCAGTACCCGGACAGGGAGAGTCTATGGCTACACCTTC
D: TRBD1
J: TRBJ1-2
V: TRBV6-2/TRBV6-3
size: -

CDR3: CASSPFPLHF
DNA: TGTGCCAGCAGCCCATTCCCCCTCCACTTT
D: -
J: TRBJ1-6
V: TRBV27
size: -

CDR3: CSARDRGTSGGEETQYF
DNA: TGCAGTGCTAGAGATCGAGGGACTAGCGGGGGGGAAGAGACCCAGTACTTC
D: TRBD2
J: TRBJ2-5
V: TRBV20-1
size: -

CDR3: CASSSSGSETQYF
DNA: TGTGCCAGTAGTTCTAGTGGGTCGGAGACCCAGTACTTC
D: -
J: TRBJ2-5
V: TRBV19
size: -

CDR3: CASSRTSGGGELFF
DNA: TGTGCCAGTAGTCGGACTAGCGGGGGCGGGGAGCTGTTTTTT
D: TRBD2
J: TRBJ2-2
V: TRBV6-1
size: -

CDR3: CASSQVAGVYEMNTEAFF
DNA: TGTGCCAGCAGCCAAGTTGCGGGGGTGTACGAAATGAACACTGAAGCTTTCTTT
D: -
J: TRBJ1-1
V: TRBV3-1
size: -

CDR3: CASSPPPASSAYEQYF
DNA: TGTGCCAGCAGCCCACCCCCGGCTTCATCTGCCTACGAGCAGTACTTC
D: -
J: TRBJ2-7
V: TRBV7-6
size: -

CDR3: CASSQKVAYNEQFF
DNA: TGCGCCAGCAGCCAAAAAGTGGCCTACAATGAGCAGTTCTTC
D: -
J: TRBJ2-1
V: TRBV4-1
size: -

CDR3: CASSYLPSGRFGYNEQFF
DNA: TGTGCCAGCAGTTACCTCCCTAGCGGCAGATTCGGTTACAATGAGCAGTTCTTC
D: TRBD2
J: TRBJ2-1
V: TRBV6-5
size: few

CDR3: CASGLAGTRDEQFF
DNA: TGTGCTAGTGGTTTGGCAGGGACCCGTGATGAGCAGTTCTTC
D: -
J: TRBJ2-1
V: TRBV12-5
size: -

CDR3: CASSRTGTVYNEQFF
DNA: TGTGCCAGCAGCCGAACCGGGACAGTCTACAATGAGCAGTTCTTC
D: TRBD1
J: TRBJ2-1
V: TRBV7-3
size: once

CDR3: CASSSWSAVPLNTEAFF
DNA: TGTGCCAGCAGCTCTTGGAGTGCAGTCCCCCTAAACACTGAAGCTTTCTTT
D: -
J: TRBJ1-1
V: TRBV11-2
size: -

CDR3: CASSFSRTDYGYTF
DNA: TGTGCCAGCAGTTTCTCTCGGACGGACTATGGCTACACCTTC
D: -
J: TRBJ1-2
V: TRBV27
size: -

CDR3: CSVEDRRSGELFF
DNA: TGCAGCGTTGAAGATCGTCGGTCCGGGGAGCTGTTTTTT
D: -
J: TRBJ2-2
V: TRBV29-1
size: -

CDR3: CASGEWGLETQYF
DNA: TGTGCCAGCGGAGAGTGGGGATTAGAGACCCAGTACTTC
D: -
J: TRBJ2-5
V: TRBV2
size: once

CDR3: CASGPGLETEAFF
DNA: TGTGCCAGCGGCCCGGGGCTTGAGACTGAAGCTTTCTTT
D: -
J: TRBJ1-1
V: TRBV7-9
size: few

CDR3: CASSFSLEGAGLTDTQYF
DNA: TGTGCCAGCAGTTTCTCCTTGGAAGGAGCGGGCCTCACAGATACGCAGTATTTT
D: -
J: TRBJ2-3
V: TRBV12-3/TRBV12-4
size: -

CDR3: CASSVFGASTDTQYF
DNA: TGTGCCAGCAGCGTATTTGGGGCCTCCACAGATACGCAGTATTTT
D: -
J: TRBJ2-3
V: TRBV9
size: -

CDR3: CASSFGGAGPPGELFF
DNA: TGTGCCAGCAGCTTCGGGGGGGCCGGGCCCCCCGGGGAGCTGTTTTTT
D: TRBD2
J: TRBJ2-2
V: TRBV9
size: few

CDR3: CASRVTSGGSADTQYF
DNA: TGTGCCAGCAGAGTGACTAGCGGGGGGAGTGCAGATACGCAGTATTTT
D: TRBD2
J: TRBJ2-3
V: TRBV7-9
size: few

CDR3: CASTEGSRGGYTF
DNA: TGTGCCAGCACCGAAGGGAGTCGCGGTGGCTACACCTTC
D: -
J: TRBJ1-2
V: TRBV2
size: few

CDR3: CASTMGTGPRETQYF
DNA: TGTGCCAGCACTATGGGGACAGGGCCACGAGAGACCCAGTACTTC
D: TRBD1
J: TRBJ2-5
V: TRBV12-3/TRBV12-4
size: few

CDR3: CASSLSDSYEQYF
DNA: TGTGCCAGCAGTTTATCTGATTCCTACGAGCAGTACTTC
D: -
J: TRBJ2-7
V: TRBV27
size: few

CDR3: CASRMNLGYTF
DNA: TGTGCCAGCAGGATGAATTTGGGCTACACCTTC
D: -
J: TRBJ1-2
V: TRBV6-6
size: -

CDR3: CASSPSENQPQHF
DNA: TGTGCCAGCAGTCCTTCAGAAAATCAGCCCCAGCATTTT
D: -
J: TRBJ1-5
V: TRBV6-5
size: few

CDR3: CASRGDYYGYTF
DNA: TGTGCCAGCAGGGGGGACTACTATGGCTACACCTTC
D: -
J: TRBJ1-2
V: TRBV2
size: -

CDR3: CASSLEHDTGELFF
DNA: TGTGCTAGCAGCTTAGAACACGACACCGGGGAGCTGTTTTTT
D: -
J: TRBJ2-2
V: TRBV7-7
size: few

CDR3: CASTAWTIDLNSNQPQHF
DNA: TGCGCCAGCACCGCTTGGACGATAGATCTTAATAGCAATCAGCCCCAGCATTTT
D: -
J: TRBJ1-5
V: TRBV5-1
size: -

CDR3: CASSLGPGTYGYTF
DNA: TGTGCCAGCAGCTTAGGACCGGGTACCTATGGCTACACCTTC
D: -
J: TRBJ1-2
V: TRBV7-8
size: few

CDR3: CASIPAGGGMGEAFF
DNA: TGTGCCAGCATCCCGGCAGGGGGGGGAATGGGTGAAGCTTTCTTT
D: TRBD1
J: TRBJ1-1
V: TRBV7-6
size: once

CDR3: CAISGEGSQQPQHF
DNA: TGTGCCATCAGTGGGGAGGGGTCCCAACAGCCCCAGCATTTT
D: -
J: TRBJ1-5
V: TRBV10-3
size: -

CDR3: CASSLVSTGRTVAGELFF
DNA: TGCGCCAGCAGCTTAGTATCGACAGGGAGAACGGTTGCCGGGGAGCTGTTTTTT
D: TRBD1
J: TRBJ2-2
V: TRBV5-1
size: -

CDR3: CASSHRTSGANTGELFF
DNA: TGCGCCAGCAGCCATCGGACTAGCGGGGCGAACACCGGGGAGCTGTTTTTT
D: TRBD2
J: TRBJ2-2
V: TRBV4-1
size: few

CDR3: CASSLTRSGTDTQYF
DNA: TGTGCCAGCAGTTTGACTAGGTCGGGGACAGATACGCAGTATTTT
D: -
J: TRBJ2-3
V: TRBV6-2/TRBV6-3
size: -

CDR3: CASSYGQDYGYTF
DNA: TGCGCCAGCAGCTACGGACAAGACTATGGCTACACCTTC
D: -
J: TRBJ1-2
V: TRBV5-1
size: few

CDR3: CSAREQSPDYGYTF
DNA: TGCAGTGCTAGAGAACAATCCCCCGACTATGGCTACACCTTC
D: -
J: TRBJ1-2
V: TRBV20-1
size: -

CDR3: CASSAETGGMFYEQYF
DNA: TGTGCCAGTTCGGCGGAGACAGGGGGAATGTTCTACGAGCAGTACTTC
D: TRBD1
J: TRBJ2-7
V: TRBV2
size: -

CDR3: CASRDSNTEAFF
DNA: TGTGCCAGCAGAGACTCGAACACTGAAGCTTTCTTT
D: -
J: TRBJ1-1
V: TRBV6-2/TRBV6-3
size: many